These T cell receptor beta chains were read from a single sample in a study of early T cells in non-severe SARS-CoV-2 infection. TCRdb re-derived calls from the 5' RACE reads in MiXCR, one entry per CDR3 protein. Seen here are about 36,000 distinct CDR3 sequences, about 6.8% observed once, and the top ten hold about 25%. The starting material was whole blood, obtained at baseline. The receptor source for this set is an adult who was a healthcare worker with PCR-confirmed SARS-CoV-2 infection or an uninfected control (not recorded which). The CDR3 runs from the conserved cysteine through the conserved F or W. Fields, in order: D gene, clone size, CDR3 length, V gene, J gene, CDR3 DNA, CDR3 protein. D genes are given only for firm matches. Clone size is given for some rows only: seen once, a few or many times, or a class if the clone is expanded.

>TRBD1|many|17|TRBV19|TRBJ2-6
TGTGCCAGTAATCGAGGGACAGGGTCCGTTGGGGCCAACGTCCTGACTTTC
CASNRGTGSVGANVLTF
>NA|NA|12|TRBV29-1|TRBJ1-1
TGCAGCGTTGAGCGTTTGAACACTGAAGCTTTCTTT
CSVERLNTEAFF
>TRBD2|few|15|TRBV11-2|TRBJ2-1
TGTGCCAGCAGCTCCGTAGCGGGAGCAACCCATGAGCAGTTCTTC
CASSSVAGATHEQFF
>TRBD1|NA|22|TRBV27|TRBJ2-2
TGTGCCAGCAGTCCCCGCTTCTTCCCGCCGGGACAGCTAAATAGTGGCACCGGGGAGCTGTTTTTT
CASSPRFFPPGQLNSGTGELFF
>NA|NA|13|TRBV11-2|TRBJ2-4
TGTGCCAGCAGCGCCGGACCGGGGAACATTCAGTACTTC
CASSAGPGNIQYF
>TRBD1|many|13|TRBV28|TRBJ1-2
TGTGCCAGCAGCTCCGGACAGGGGCTTGGCTACACCTTC
CASSSGQGLGYTF
>NA|NA|16|TRBV12-3/TRBV12-4|TRBJ2-1
TGTGCCAGCAGATCTAGGACCGGGCCTCGCTACAATGAGCAGTTCTTC
CASRSRTGPRYNEQFF
>NA|NA|13|TRBV9|TRBJ2-2
TGTGCCAGCAGCGTGAGCGGCACCGGGGAGCTGTTTTTT
CASSVSGTGELFF
>NA|NA|14|TRBV4-1|TRBJ2-7
TGCGCCAGCAGCCAAAACCCAGAAGCGGGTGGAAAGTACTTC
CASSQNPEAGGKYF
>TRBD2|NA|13|TRBV20-1|TRBJ2-1
TGCAGTGCTATTGCCGGGACTAGTAATGAGCAGTTCTTC
CSAIAGTSNEQFF
>NA|many|13|TRBV12-3/TRBV12-4|TRBJ2-7
TGTGCCAGCAGTTTAGAGCGAACCTACGAGCAGTACTTC
CASSLERTYEQYF
>NA|NA|13|TRBV2|TRBJ2-2
TGTGCCAGCACCCAGGGGAGCGGCGGGGAGCTGTTTTTT
CASTQGSGGELFF
>NA|few|13|TRBV20-1|TRBJ2-3
TGCAGTGCTAGTCCGGCGGGCACAGATACGCAGTATTTT
CSASPAGTDTQYF
>NA|many|12|TRBV20-1|TRBJ2-7
TGCAGTGCTAGAGATGGGCGTCCTAAGCAGTACTTC
CSARDGRPKQYF
>NA|medium-sized|17|TRBV7-6|TRBJ2-1
TGTGCCAGCAGCTTAGGAGTCTCCCCCCCCTCCTACAATGAGCAGTTCTTC
CASSLGVSPPSYNEQFF
>NA|NA|17|TRBV12-3/TRBV12-4|TRBJ2-1
TGTGCCAGCAGTGACAGGCGAACACCTTCGTCCTACAATGAGCAGTTCTTC
CASSDRRTPSSYNEQFF
>NA|few|13|TRBV24-1|TRBJ1-5
TGTGCCACCAGTGGGACAATTGGGCAGCCCCAGCATTTT
CATSGTIGQPQHF
>TRBD1|many|14|TRBV24-1|TRBJ2-5
TGTGCCACCAGCGGACAGGGGGCAAGGGAGACCCAGTACTTC
CATSGQGARETQYF
>TRBD2|NA|13|TRBV6-5|TRBJ2-7
TGTGCCACCACAGCGGGAAGCTCCTACGAGCAGTACTTC
CATTAGSSYEQYF
>TRBD1|many|15|TRBV4-1|TRBJ2-3
TGCGCCAGCAGCACGGGGACAGGGTCTACAGATACGCAGTATTTT
CASSTGTGSTDTQYF
>NA|many|13|TRBV29-1|TRBJ1-2
TGCAGCGTTGTCTCAGGGGACTCTCGGGGCTACACCTTC
CSVVSGDSRGYTF
>NA|many|14|TRBV14|TRBJ2-3
TGTGCCAGCAGCCAAGCCCACGCACGGGATACGCAGTATTTT
CASSQAHARDTQYF
>NA|NA|14|TRBV5-1|TRBJ2-2
TGCGCCAGCAGCTTGCGGCTAAACACCGGGGAGCTGTTTTTT
CASSLRLNTGELFF
>NA|few|15|TRBV5-1|TRBJ2-1
TGCGCCAGCAGCCGCGAGGGTAGTCGGTACAATGAGCAGTTCTTC
CASSREGSRYNEQFF
>NA|few|16|TRBV4-1|TRBJ2-1
TGCGCCAGCAGCCAAGAAGCGACCCTAGCCTACAATGAGCAGTTCTTC
CASSQEATLAYNEQFF
>TRBD2|NA|19|TRBV18|TRBJ2-5
TGTGCCAGCTCACCACCATTCCCCAAACTAGCGGGAGAGCGGGAGACCCAGTACTTC
CASSPPFPKLAGERETQYF
>NA|NA|14|TRBV9|TRBJ2-4
TGTGCCAGCAGCCCTTCTGCAGGCCTAAACATTCAGTACTTC
CASSPSAGLNIQYF
>TRBD2|few|14|TRBV20-1|TRBJ2-1
TGCAGTGCTTCGACTAGCGGGAAGGGCAATGAGCAGTTCTTC
CSASTSGKGNEQFF
>NA|many|16|TRBV25-1|TRBJ2-1
TGTGCCAGCAGTGACCCGGAGGAAGGCTCCTACAATGAGCAGTTCTTC
CASSDPEEGSYNEQFF
>NA|few|14|TRBV10-3|TRBJ2-5
TGTGCCACCCAGGTTGGGCGGACCCAAGAGACCCAGTACTTC
CATQVGRTQETQYF
>NA|many|14|TRBV5-1|TRBJ1-2
TGCGCCAGCAGACCTAGCCGGACCGCTTATGGCTACACCTTC
CASRPSRTAYGYTF
>NA|many|15|TRBV3-1|TRBJ1-4
TGTGCCAGCAGCCCGATTCAGGGTAATAATGAAAAACTGTTTTTT
CASSPIQGNNEKLFF
>TRBD1|NA|14|TRBV29-1|TRBJ1-1
TGCAGCGTTGACCAACAGGGGGCATCCACTGAAGCTTTCTTT
CSVDQQGASTEAFF
>TRBD1|many|14|TRBV3-1|TRBJ1-1
TGTGCCAGCAGCCAAGGGACAGGGGACACTGAAGCTTTCTTT
CASSQGTGDTEAFF
>NA|NA|14|TRBV10-1|TRBJ2-2
TGCGCCAGCAGTGGACAGAGTATCGCCGGGGAGCTGTTTTTT
CASSGQSIAGELFF
>NA|many|13|TRBV28|TRBJ2-3
TGTGCCAGCTTCCTAGCGAACACAGATACGCAGTATTTT
CASFLANTDTQYF
>NA|many|13|TRBV12-3/TRBV12-4|TRBJ1-2
TGTGCCAGCAGTTCGAGGCAGGGAGCTGGCTACACCTTC
CASSSRQGAGYTF
>NA|many|17|TRBV27|TRBJ2-4
TGTGCCAGCAGTTCCGCAGGACGTGGGGGGCCTGGGAACATTCAGTACTTC
CASSSAGRGGPGNIQYF
>NA|many|13|TRBV7-8|TRBJ2-7
TGTGCCAGCAGCTCCCCACCGATCTACGAGCAGTACTTC
CASSSPPIYEQYF
>NA|NA|15|TRBV12-3/TRBV12-4|TRBJ1-1
TGTGCCAGCAGCGGCGGTGGCAAGTTGGACACTGAAGCTTTCTTT
CASSGGGKLDTEAFF
>NA|few|14|TRBV7-8|TRBJ2-1
TGTGCCAGCAGCCCGAAGGGGAAATACAATGAGCAGTTCTTC
CASSPKGKYNEQFF
>TRBD1|medium-sized|15|TRBV18|TRBJ1-2
TGTGCCAGCTCACCACCCGGGACAGGGAGAAATGGCTACACCTTC
CASSPPGTGRNGYTF
>NA|many|16|TRBV4-3|TRBJ2-3
TGCGCCAGCAGCCAAGACAGACAGAGGACCCCAGATACGCAGTATTTT
CASSQDRQRTPDTQYF
>TRBD1|many|14|TRBV7-9|TRBJ1-1
TGTGCCAGCAGCCGACAGGGCGGTTTAACTGAAGCTTTCTTT
CASSRQGGLTEAFF